One sample yielded the 32 T cell receptor beta chains listed below, sequenced in a study of cytomegalovirus exposure and HLA in healthy donors. Researchers ran the PCR with 60 Vbeta and 13 Jbeta primers. Libraries were prepared by immunoSEQ multiplex PCR; TCRdb keeps only in-frame clonotypes and omits some of them. The sample has over 95,000 clones, 74% seen once. Sequenced material: PBMCs. These receptors originate from a human donor in good health.

V is TRBV5-1 and J is TRBJ1-4, with a weak D call TRBD1 (6 bases). The CDR3 length is 14 residues. Germline assignment: CDR1 SGHRS and CDR2 YFSETQ. Trimming pared 0 bases from V and 8 bases from J, leaving 11 bases between. The CDR3 region has the DNA TGCGCCAGCAGCTTGGACGGACAGAGGGAAAAACTGTTTTTT. Translated: CASSLDGQREKLFF.

The rearrangement links TRBV12-5 to TRBJ2-2; 8 bases line up with TRBD2. The ends lost 0 bases at V and 1 base at J; junction bases unmatched: 4. The germline V gene has CDR1 LGHNT and CDR2 FRNRAP. This CDR3 region has 17 residues. CDR3 residues: CASGLVRGGMNTGELFF. CDR3 sequence (DNA): TGTGCTAGTGGTTTGGTACGGGGGGGAATGAACACCGGGGAGCTGTTTTTT.

This clone has just one count. V gene TRBV7-9 combines with J gene TRBJ1-3; D gene uncertain. Germline V lookup: CDR1 SEHNR, CDR2 FQNEAQ (reference sequence). This CDR3 is built from 17 residues. With 3 bases removed from V and 0 bases from J, the gap between germline ends came to 15 bases. The CDR3 DNA follows: TGTGCCAGCAGCTTCTTCCAGACATCTACCTCTGGAAACACCATATATTTT. Translation gives CASSFFQTSTSGNTIYF.

The chain carries TRBV30 and TRBJ2-1, with 8 positions matching TRBD2. V lost 2 bases to trimming and J lost 5 bases; unmatched junction nucleotides: 11. CDR3 length: 16 amino acids. Germline-derived CDR1 and CDR2 are GTSNPN and SVGIG (reference sequence). The CDR3 reads CAWSIPGTRRNNEQFF. CDR3 coding DNA: TGTGCCTGGAGTATCCCAGGGACTAGGAGGAACAATGAGCAGTTCTTC.

V and J are TRBV7-6 and TRBJ1-1; no definite D call. Germline values: CDR1 SGHVS, CDR2 FNYEAQ. CDR3 size: 13 residues. V lost 5 bases, J lost 0 bases, and 7 bases lay in between. CDR3 residues: CASSADLNTEAFF. CDR3 bases: TGTGCCAGCAGCGCAGATCTGAACACTGAAGCTTTCTTT. Supplemented by reference TRBV7-6 and TRBJ1-1, the full variable domain reads GAGVSQSPRYKVTKRGQDVALRCDPISGHVSLYWYRQALGQGPEFLTYFNYEAQQDKSGLPNDRFSAERPEGSISTLTIQRTEQRDSAMYRCASSADLNTEAFFGQGTRLTVV.

The chain is built from TRBV18 and TRBJ2-7; a weak D match, TRBD1 (6 bases). In germline, CDR1 is KGHSH, CDR2 LQKENI. The CDR3 runs to 16 residues. V was pared by 1 base and J by 0 bases, with 13 bases between. The CDR3 nucleotides are TGTGCCAGCTCACCACAAGACAGGCCGAGCTCCTACGAGCAGTACTTC. As protein: CASSPQDRPSSYEQYF.

This chain connects TRBV4-2 to TRBJ1-2; possibly TRBD1 for D (6 bases). CDR3 length: 14 residues. Trimming cost V 0 bases and J 4 bases, with 9 bases left between them. Germline lookup yields CDR1 LGHNA and CDR2 YNFKEQ. The CDR3, as DNA: TGTGCCAGCAGCCAAGACAGGGGTGGCTATGGCTACACCTTC. This encodes CASSQDRGGYGYTF.

The chain uses TRBV6-1 and TRBJ1-1, with 7 bases fitting TRBD1. V was pared by 4 bases and J by 11 bases, with 16 bases of the junction left unmatched. The germline V gene encodes CDR1 MNHNS and CDR2 SASEGT. CDR3 length: 15 amino acids. The CDR3 loop reads CASSGKGQRWQGAFF. The CDR3 bases are TGTGCCAGCAGTGGAAAGGGACAGCGTTGGCAGGGGGCTTTCTTT.

The V and J genes are TRBV18 and TRBJ2-7, with D possibly matching TRBD2 (6 bases). The CDR3 runs to 14 residues. V gave up 6 bases and J gave up 2 bases, with 14 bases separating them. The germline V gene has CDR1 KGHSH and CDR2 LQKENI. In DNA form, the CDR3 reads TGTGCCAGCTCCCCTCGACGGGGGACCTACGAGCAGTACTTC. This translates into CASSPRRGTYEQYF.

V gene TRBV14 combines with J gene TRBJ1-1, with a possible D match to TRBD1 (6 bases). The CDR3 length is 14 residues. Trimming removed 4 bases from V and 5 bases from J, with 14 bases in between. Germline V gives CDR1 SGHDN, CDR2 FVKESK. The DNA for the CDR3 is TGTGCCAGCAGCCCGCAGGGGCCCGAAACTGAAGCTTTCTTT. It codes for CASSPQGPETEAFF. Full variable domain (outside the CDR3, taken from reference TRBV14 and TRBJ1-1): EAGVTQFPSHSVIEKGQTVTLRCDPISGHDNLYWYRRVMGKEIKFLLHFVKESKQDESGMPNNRFLAERTGGTYSTLKVQPAELEDSGVYFCASSPQGPETEAFFGQGTRLTVV.

The V gene is TRBV19, the J gene TRBJ2-7; 9 nucleotides align to TRBD2. This CDR3 region has 19 residues. Germline assignment: CDR1 LNHDA and CDR2 SQIVND (reference sequence). V gave up 6 bases and J gave up 0 bases; unmatched junction bases: 18. CDR3 bases: TGTGCCAGTAGAATGTCGGGGTGGTCTAGCGGGACCAGCTCCTACGAGCAGTACTTC. Translation: CASRMSGWSSGTSSYEQYF.

This rearrangement joins TRBV7-2 to TRBJ1-5; D gene ambiguous. CDR3 length equals 16 residues. Germline V CDR1 and CDR2: SGHTA, FQGNSA. Trimming shortened V by 0 bases and J by 0 bases, and 9 bases separated the two germline ends. CDR3 DNA sequence: TGTGCCAGCAGCTTAGCGGGAGGGCCTAGCAATCAGCCCCAGCATTTT. Its protein product is CASSLAGGPSNQPQHF.

The chain links TRBV30 to TRBJ1-6, with D hard to call. The length of the CDR3 is 14 residues. Germline V gene lookup returns CDR1 GTSNPN and CDR2 SVGIG (reference sequence). V lost 1 base to trimming and J lost 6 bases, with 10 bases between them. The DNA for the CDR3 is TGTGCCTGGAGTGGCCGACGGGGTAATTCACCCCTCCACTTT. Protein sequence: CAWSGRRGNSPLHF.

This clone was seen more than once but under ten times. The rearrangement joins TRBV4-2 to TRBJ2-2, with 7 bases identical to TRBD1. V lost 4 bases to trimming and J lost 7 bases; unmatched junction nucleotides: 15. Germline V gene sequence: CDR1 LGHNA, CDR2 YNFKEQ. CDR3 size: 17 residues. CDR3 DNA sequence: TGTGCCAGCAGCCCTCAACAAGGCAGGGGGATACACGGGGAGCTGTTTTTT. Protein product: CASSPQQGRGIHGELFF.

The chain is built from TRBV6-1 and TRBJ1-1; 7 bases match TRBD1. V was clipped by 7 bases and J by 1 base; unmatched bases: 3. This CDR3 has 13 residues. Germline CDR1 reads MNHNS; CDR2 reads SASEGT. CDR3 in DNA: TGTGCCAGCAAACGACAGGGGAACACTGAAGCTTTCTTT. Translated, it gives CASKRQGNTEAFF.

The rearrangement links TRBV5-4 to TRBJ1-2, with D possibly matching TRBD1 (5 bases). Trimming took off 0 bases at V and 12 bases at J, with 12 bases between the two ends. CDR1 is SGHNT and CDR2 is YYREEE in the germline V gene (reference sequence). This CDR3 region has 12 residues. The CDR3 DNA reads TGTGCCAGCAGCTTGGTTGGCAGGGCGGACACCTTC. This codes for CASSLVGRADTF.

This clone was observed a handful of times. The J gene is TRBJ2-2, the V gene TRBV5-1; D not resolved. Germline CDR1 and CDR2: SGHRS and YFSETQ. V was shortened by 3 bases and J by 0 bases, with 6 bases between the two germline ends. There are 14 residues in the CDR3. The CDR3: CASSSSANTGELFF. The CDR3 bases are TGCGCCAGCAGCTCCTCCGCGAACACCGGGGAGCTGTTTTTT.

The chain recombines TRBV30 with TRBJ2-5; 10 bases are a match to TRBD2. The length of the CDR3 is 13 residues. V lost 5 bases and J lost 4; bases outside the gene matches: 4. Germline assignment: CDR1 GTSNPN and CDR2 SVGIG (reference sequence). CDR3 sequence reads: CAWASGSLETQYF. The DNA of the CDR3 is TGTGCCTGGGCTAGCGGGAGTCTAGAGACCCAGTACTTC. Based on the CDR3 plus reference TRBV30 and TRBJ2-5, the full variable domain is SQTIHQWPATLVQPVGSPLSLECTVEGTSNPNLYWYRQAAGRGLQLLFYSVGIGQISSEVPQNLSASRPQDRQFILSSKKLLLSDSGFYLCAWASGSLETQYFGPGTRLLVL.

Comments on this clone: The germline gene is not matched at one end of the junction; a read error may be the cause. The CDR3 loop reads CASSLSRVGETQYF. The CDR3 bases are TGTGCTAGCAGCTTAAGCAGGGTGGGGGAGACCCAGTACTTC. The chain has TRBV7-7 and TRBJ2-5; possible D gene TRBD1, 5 bases. Germline values: CDR1 SSHAT, CDR2 FNYEAQ (reference sequence). This CDR3 has 14 amino acids.

This chain links TRBV27 with TRBJ2-3; D is possibly TRBD2 (5 bases). The CDR3 covers 13 residues. CDR1 is MNHEY, CDR2 SMNVEV, per germline (reference sequence). The germline V and J ends were trimmed by 3 bases and 4 bases, with 8 bases remaining between them. The CDR3 here is CASSFTGSDTQYF. CDR3 coding DNA: TGTGCCAGCAGTTTTACGGGGTCAGATACGCAGTATTTT.

V and J are TRBV30 and TRBJ2-7, with TRBD2 identical over 7 bases. Germline trimming cut 2 bases from V and 6 bases from J; bases unmatched to any gene: 22. The CDR3 spans 18 residues. Germline V gives CDR1 GTSNPN, CDR2 SVGIG (reference sequence). The CDR3 reads CAWSSLWSGDALTVEQYF. In DNA, the CDR3 is TGTGCCTGGAGTTCTCTCTGGAGCGGGGACGCCCTTACGGTCGAGCAGTACTTC.

This chain connects TRBV11-2 to TRBJ1-3; TRBD1 matches at 10 bases. Germline V CDR1 and CDR2: SGHAT, FQNNGV. V lost 5 bases and J lost 5; bases outside the gene matches: 6. The CDR3 is 15 amino acids. The CDR3 loop reads CASSPRQGARNTIYF. The DNA for the CDR3 is TGTGCCAGCAGCCCAAGACAGGGGGCGCGAAACACCATATATTTT.

J is TRBJ1-1 and V is TRBV7-2, with TRBD1 as a possible D gene (6 bases). V lost 2 bases, J lost 4 bases, and 17 bases lay in between. Per the germline V gene, CDR1 is SGHTA and CDR2 is FQGNSA. The CDR3 totals 16 residues. Written as DNA, the CDR3 is TGTGCCAGCAGCTTATACCCACAGGGAAAGGGCACTGAAGCTTTCTTT. Translation: CASSLYPQGKGTEAFF.

Here the CDR3 reads CASSLGRDSRGTF. The CDR3, as DNA: TGTGCCAGCAGCCTAGGTCGGGACAGCCGAGGGACCTTC. The chain is built from TRBV5-8 and TRBJ1-2; 7 bases align to TRBD1. The CDR3 is made up of 13 amino acids. Germline V gene data show CDR1 as SGHTS and CDR2 as YDEGEE. The V and J ends lost 4 bases and 14 bases, in that order; junction bases with no gene match: 14.

This chain uses TRBV30 with TRBJ2-1; 11 positions match TRBD2. The CDR3 has 13 amino acids. The V gene's germline CDR1 is GTSNPN and CDR2 SVGIG (reference sequence). V lost 7 bases and J lost 8; bases outside the gene matches: 7. The CDR3 DNA follows: TGTGCCTTAACTAGCGGGAGATCCTATGAGCAGTTCTTC. Protein: CALTSGRSYEQFF.

The chain recombines TRBV4-3 with TRBJ1-6; tentative D call: TRBD1 (6 bases). There are 16 residues in the CDR3. Trimming removed 2 bases from V and 11 bases from J, with 19 bases in between. Germline V gene sequence: CDR1 LGHNA, CDR2 YSLEER. DNA for the CDR3: TGCGCCAGCAGCCAAAAGACAGGCCCTATAGGGGCACCCCTCCACTTT. Translating it yields CASSQKTGPIGAPLHF.

CDR3 DNA sequence: TGTGCCAGCAGCGTAGTGTTTCGGACCGGACTAGCGGGGAGGGTCGACAATGAGCAGTTCTTC. Its protein is CASSVVFRTGLAGRVDNEQFF. This chain joins TRBV9 and TRBJ2-1; 12 bases are shared with TRBD2. CDR1 and CDR2 (germline): SGDLS, YYNGEE. V gave up 0 bases and J gave up 5 bases; unmatched junction bases: 18. The CDR3 extends over 21 amino acids.

The rearrangement joins TRBV5-5 to TRBJ2-4, with a possible D match to TRBD2 (6 bases). Germline lookup yields CDR1 SGHKS and CDR2 YYEKEE (reference sequence). Trimming shortened V by 3 bases and J by 6 bases, and 22 bases separated the two germline ends. The CDR3 is 17 amino acids. DNA for the CDR3: TGTGCCAGCAGCTGGCGGGGATCGACCCCTGACAGAAACATTCAGTACTTC. Protein product: CASSWRGSTPDRNIQYF.

V usage is TRBV6-5 and J usage is TRBJ2-6; tentatively, D is TRBD1 (5 bases). V gave up 6 bases and J gave up 4 bases, with 13 bases separating them. This CDR3 has 15 residues. Germline CDR1 MNHEY, CDR2 SVGAGI. The CDR3 sequence is CASSLGAPGANVLTF. Here the CDR3 DNA reads TGTGCCAGCAGCCTAGGGGCCCCCGGGGCCAACGTCCTGACTTTC.

The rearrangement links TRBV28 to TRBJ2-1; D is perhaps TRBD1 (5 bases). The CDR3 extends over 16 amino acids. CDR1 and CDR2 from the germline V gene are MDHEN and SYDVKM. V was shortened by 6 bases and J by 0 bases, with 15 bases between the two germline ends. The CDR3 DNA reads TGTGCCAGCAGGCAGACAGCGTTTAGCTCCTACAATGAGCAGTTCTTC. Amino acid sequence: CASRQTAFSSYNEQFF.

The chain combines TRBV7-2 with TRBJ1-6; no clear D. The germline V gene has CDR1 SGHTA and CDR2 FQGNSA. V lost 0 bases to trimming and J lost 7 bases, with 4 bases between them. The CDR3 has 13 amino acids. The CDR3 sequence is CASSLAQNSPLHF. The CDR3 region has the DNA TGTGCCAGCAGCTTAGCGCAGAATTCACCCCTCCACTTT.

The chain combines TRBV6-4 with TRBJ1-5; D ambiguous. This CDR3 has 13 amino acids. Trimming left V 3 bases short and J 5 bases short, with 8 bases between. Looked up from germline, CDR1 is MRHNA and CDR2 is SNTAGT. The CDR3 region is CASSEQRDQPQHF. Written as DNA, the CDR3 is TGTGCCAGCAGTGAACAGCGGGATCAGCCCCAGCATTTT.